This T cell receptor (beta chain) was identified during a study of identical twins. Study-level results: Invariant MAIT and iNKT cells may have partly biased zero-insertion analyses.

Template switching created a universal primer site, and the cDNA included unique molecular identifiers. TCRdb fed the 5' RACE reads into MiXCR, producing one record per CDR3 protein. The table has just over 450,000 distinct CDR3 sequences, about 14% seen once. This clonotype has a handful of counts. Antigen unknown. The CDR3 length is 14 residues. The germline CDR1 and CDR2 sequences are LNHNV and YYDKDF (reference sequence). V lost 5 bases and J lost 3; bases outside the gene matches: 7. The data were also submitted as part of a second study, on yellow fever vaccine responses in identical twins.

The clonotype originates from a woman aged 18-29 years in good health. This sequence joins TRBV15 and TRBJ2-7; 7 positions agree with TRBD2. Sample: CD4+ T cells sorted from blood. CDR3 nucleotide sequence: TGTGCCACCAGCTACGACAGCGGGGTCTACGAGCAGTACTTC. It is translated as CATSYDSGVYEQYF.